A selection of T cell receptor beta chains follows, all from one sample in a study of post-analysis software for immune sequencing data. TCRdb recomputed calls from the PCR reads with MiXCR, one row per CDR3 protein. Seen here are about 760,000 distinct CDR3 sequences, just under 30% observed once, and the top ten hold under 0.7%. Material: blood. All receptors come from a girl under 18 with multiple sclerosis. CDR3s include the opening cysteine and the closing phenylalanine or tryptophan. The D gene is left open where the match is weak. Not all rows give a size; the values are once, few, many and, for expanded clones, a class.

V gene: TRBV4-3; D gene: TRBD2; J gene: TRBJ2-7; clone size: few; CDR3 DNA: TGCGCCAGCAGCCAAGATTGGGCTAGCGGCTACGAGCAGTACTTC; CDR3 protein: CASSQDWASGYEQYF
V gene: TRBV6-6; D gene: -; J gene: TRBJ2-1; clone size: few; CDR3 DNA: TGTGCCAGCATCGGCAGGGGATCTTACAATGAGCAGTTCTTC; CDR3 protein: CASIGRGSYNEQFF
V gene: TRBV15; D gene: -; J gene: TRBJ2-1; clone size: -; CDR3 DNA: TGTACCACCAGCAGAGATGCCAGGGGGGACAATGAGCAGTTCTTC; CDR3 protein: CTTSRDARGDNEQFF
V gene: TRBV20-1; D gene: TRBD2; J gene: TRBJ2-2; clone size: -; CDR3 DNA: TGCAGTGCTAGGGGCGTGGGGGGGGAACCCGCCGGGGAGCTGTTTTTT; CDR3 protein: CSARGVGGEPAGELFF
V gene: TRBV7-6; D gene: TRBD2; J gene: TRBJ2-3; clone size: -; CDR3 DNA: TGTGCCAGCAGCCTTACTAGCGGGGCCCTCACAGATACGCAGTATTTT; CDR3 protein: CASSLTSGALTDTQYF
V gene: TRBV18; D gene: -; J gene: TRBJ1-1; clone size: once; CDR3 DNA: TGTGCCAGCTCACCACCGTTGACATCCAATTGGGGCACTGAAGCTTTCTTT; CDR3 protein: CASSPPLTSNWGTEAFF
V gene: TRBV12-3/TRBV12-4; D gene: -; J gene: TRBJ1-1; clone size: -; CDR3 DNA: TGTGCCAGCACCTGGGGCAGGGGATCGACTGAAGCTTTCTTT; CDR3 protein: CASTWGRGSTEAFF
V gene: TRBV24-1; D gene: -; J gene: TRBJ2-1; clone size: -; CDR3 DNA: TGTGCCACCAGTGACCTCAGGGGCCTGCAGTTCTTC; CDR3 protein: CATSDLRGLQFF
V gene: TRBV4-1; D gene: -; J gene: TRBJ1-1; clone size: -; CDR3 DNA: TGCGCCAGCAGCCAAGAGGCGGCTCCGGTGAACACTGAAGCTTTCTTT; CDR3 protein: CASSQEAAPVNTEAFF
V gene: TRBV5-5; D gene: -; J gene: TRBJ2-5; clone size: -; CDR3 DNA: TGTGCCAGCAGCCCAGCCGTCGCCCAGTACTTC; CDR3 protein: CASSPAVAQYF
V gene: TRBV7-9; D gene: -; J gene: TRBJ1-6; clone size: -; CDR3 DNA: TGTGCCAGCAGCCCCCGGGCAAATGATAATTCACCCCTCCACTTT; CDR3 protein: CASSPRANDNSPLHF
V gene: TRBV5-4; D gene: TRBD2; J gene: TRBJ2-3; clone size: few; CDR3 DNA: TGTGCCAGCGGACAACCACTAGCGGGAGTGCTAGATACGCAGTATTTT; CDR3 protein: CASGQPLAGVLDTQYF
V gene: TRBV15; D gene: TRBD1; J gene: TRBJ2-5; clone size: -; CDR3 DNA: TGTGCCACCAGCAGAGATCTCGCCCAGGGGGTATGGGAGACCCAGTACTTC; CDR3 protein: CATSRDLAQGVWETQYF
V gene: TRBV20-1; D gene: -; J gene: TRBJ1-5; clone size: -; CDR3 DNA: TGCAGTGCTAGTGACCTCTTCAATCAGCCCCAGCATTTT; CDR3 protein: CSASDLFNQPQHF
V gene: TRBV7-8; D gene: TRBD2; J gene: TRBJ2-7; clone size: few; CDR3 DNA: TGTGCCAGCAGAGAGAGCGGGGGAAGCTCCTACGAGCAGTACTTC; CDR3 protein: CASRESGGSSYEQYF
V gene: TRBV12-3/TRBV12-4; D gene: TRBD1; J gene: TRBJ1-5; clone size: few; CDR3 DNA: TGTGCCAGCAGGGCCGGGACAGACAGCAATCAGCCCCAGCATTTT; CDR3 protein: CASRAGTDSNQPQHF
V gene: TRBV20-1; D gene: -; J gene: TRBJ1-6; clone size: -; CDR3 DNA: TGCAGTGCCATTGGGGGGACGAAGGGTAATTCACCCCTCCACTTT; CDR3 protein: CSAIGGTKGNSPLHF
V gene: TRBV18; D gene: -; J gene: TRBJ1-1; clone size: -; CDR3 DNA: TGTGCCAGCTCACCACCCAACAGGGTGGACACTGAAGCTTTCTTT; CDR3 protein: CASSPPNRVDTEAFF
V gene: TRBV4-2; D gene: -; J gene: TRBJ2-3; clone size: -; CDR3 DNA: TGTGCCAGCAGCCAAGATAGGGGGGTAGATACGCAGTATTTT; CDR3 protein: CASSQDRGVDTQYF
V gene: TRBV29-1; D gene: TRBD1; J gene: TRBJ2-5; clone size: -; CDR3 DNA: TGCAGCGTTAGACAGGGGGAGACCCAGTACTTC; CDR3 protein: CSVRQGETQYF
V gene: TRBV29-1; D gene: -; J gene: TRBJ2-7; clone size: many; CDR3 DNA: TGCAGCGTTGAGCTGGCAGTAGACTACGAGCAGTACTTC; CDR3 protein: CSVELAVDYEQYF
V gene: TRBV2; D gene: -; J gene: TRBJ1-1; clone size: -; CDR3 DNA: TGTGCCAGCAGTAGGGGACCGGAATCGAACACTGAAGCTTTCTTT; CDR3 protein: CASSRGPESNTEAFF
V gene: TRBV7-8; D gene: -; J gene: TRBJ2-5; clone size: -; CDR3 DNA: TGTGCCAGCAGCTTAGCCGGCGGGACAGCTAAAGAGACCCAGTACTTC; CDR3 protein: CASSLAGGTAKETQYF
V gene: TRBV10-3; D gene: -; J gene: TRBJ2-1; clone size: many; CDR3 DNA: TGTGCCATCAGTGGCTCGGGCTCCATCCGGGAGCAGTTCTTC; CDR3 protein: CAISGSGSIREQFF
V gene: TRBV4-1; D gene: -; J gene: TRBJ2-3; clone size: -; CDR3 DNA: TGCGCCAGCAGCCAAGCCCCCCCAACCGGCAGCGACACAGATACGCAGTATTTT; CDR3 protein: CASSQAPPTGSDTDTQYF
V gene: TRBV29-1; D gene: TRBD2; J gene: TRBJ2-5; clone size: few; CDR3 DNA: TGCAGCGTTGGGTCGCGGGGGGCCGTCCAAGAGACCCAGTACTTC; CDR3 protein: CSVGSRGAVQETQYF
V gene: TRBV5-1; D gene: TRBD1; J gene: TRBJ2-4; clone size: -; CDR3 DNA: TGCGCCAGCAGCTTAACTGGGACAGGGGCGCCGTTGGGGCAAAACATTCAGTACTTC; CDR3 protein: CASSLTGTGAPLGQNIQYF
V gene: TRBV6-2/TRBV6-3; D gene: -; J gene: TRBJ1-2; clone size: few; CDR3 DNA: TGTGCCAGCAGTTATCGCCAGGGGAATGGCTACACCTTC; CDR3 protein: CASSYRQGNGYTF
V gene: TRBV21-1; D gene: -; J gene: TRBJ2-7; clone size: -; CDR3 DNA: TGTGCCAGCAGCATTCTAGCGGGAGGAGGATCCTACGAGCAGTACTTC; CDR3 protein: CASSILAGGGSYEQYF
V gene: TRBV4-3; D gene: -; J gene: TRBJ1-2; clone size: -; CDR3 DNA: TGCGCCAGCAGCCAAGATCGGTCCGGGGATGGCTACACCTTC; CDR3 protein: CASSQDRSGDGYTF
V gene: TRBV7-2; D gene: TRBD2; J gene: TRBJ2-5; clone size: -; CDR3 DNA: TGTGCCAGCAGCAAGATGGGAGGGCCCCGGGAGACCCAGTACTTC; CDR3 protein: CASSKMGGPRETQYF
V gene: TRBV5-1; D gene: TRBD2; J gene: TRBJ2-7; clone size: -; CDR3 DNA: TGCGCCAGCAGCCTACTAGCGGGGGGGTACGAGCGGTACTTC; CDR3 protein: CASSLLAGGYERYF
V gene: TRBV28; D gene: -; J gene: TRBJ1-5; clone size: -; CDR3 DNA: TGTGCCAGCAGTGCCCCCCCACAGGTTGTTGGAAGCAATCAGCCCCAGCATTTT; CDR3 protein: CASSAPPQVVGSNQPQHF
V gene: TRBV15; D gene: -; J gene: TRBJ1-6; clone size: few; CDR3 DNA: TGTGCCACCAGCAGAGATCCTGGGTCCTATAATTCACCCCTCCACTTT; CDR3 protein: CATSRDPGSYNSPLHF
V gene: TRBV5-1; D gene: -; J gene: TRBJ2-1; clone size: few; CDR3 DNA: TGCGCCAGCAGCTATGGCCTGAGGGGCGTCGATGAGCAGTTCTTC; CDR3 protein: CASSYGLRGVDEQFF
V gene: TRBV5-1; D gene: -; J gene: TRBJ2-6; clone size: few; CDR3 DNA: TGCGCCAGCAGCTTGAGCAGCAGCTCTGGGGCCAACGTCCTGACTTTC; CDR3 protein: CASSLSSSSGANVLTF
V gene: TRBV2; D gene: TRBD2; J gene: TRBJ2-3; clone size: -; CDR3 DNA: TGTGCCAGCGGACTAGCGGGGAGGAGCACAGATACGCAGTATTTT; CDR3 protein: CASGLAGRSTDTQYF
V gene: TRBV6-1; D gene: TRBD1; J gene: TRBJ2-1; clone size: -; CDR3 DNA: TGTGCCAGCAGCAAGGACAGGGTCAATGAGCAGTTCTTC; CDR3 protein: CASSKDRVNEQFF
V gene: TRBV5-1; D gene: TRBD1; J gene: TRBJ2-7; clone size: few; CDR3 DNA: TGCGCCAGCAGAATAGCTCAGGACAGGGTTATAAACGAGCAGTACTTC; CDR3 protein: CASRIAQDRVINEQYF
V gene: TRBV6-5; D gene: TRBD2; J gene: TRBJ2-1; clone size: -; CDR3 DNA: TGTGCCAGCAGTTACTCAGGACTAGCGGGGGTCTCCTACAATGAGCAGTTCTTC; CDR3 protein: CASSYSGLAGVSYNEQFF
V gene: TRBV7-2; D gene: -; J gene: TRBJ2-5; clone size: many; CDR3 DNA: TGTGCCAGCAGCTTACTGGGACGCCAAGAGACCCAGTACTTC; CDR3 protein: CASSLLGRQETQYF
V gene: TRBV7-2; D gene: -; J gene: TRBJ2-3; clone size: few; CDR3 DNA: TGTGCCAGCAGCAGACAGGGAGGGTCGAGCACAGATACGCAGTATTTT; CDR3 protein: CASSRQGGSSTDTQYF
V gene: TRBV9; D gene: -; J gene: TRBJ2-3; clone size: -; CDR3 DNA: TGTGCCAGCAGCCCACGGGTGGTAGCCACAGATACGCAGTATTTT; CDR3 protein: CASSPRVVATDTQYF
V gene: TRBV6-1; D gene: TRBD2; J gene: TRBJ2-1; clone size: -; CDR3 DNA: TGTGCCAGCAGTGCCCTCCTTTTGGGCAGGGAGGGGAATGAGCAGTTCTTC; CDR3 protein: CASSALLLGREGNEQFF
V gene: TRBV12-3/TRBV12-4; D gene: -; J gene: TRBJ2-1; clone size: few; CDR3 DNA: TGTGCCAGCAGTTTGAAAGCCGACAATGAGCAGTTCTTC; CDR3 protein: CASSLKADNEQFF
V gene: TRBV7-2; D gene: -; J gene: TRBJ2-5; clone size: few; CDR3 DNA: TGTGCCAGCAGCCTACCAGGAAGGAACCAGTACTTC; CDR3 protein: CASSLPGRNQYF
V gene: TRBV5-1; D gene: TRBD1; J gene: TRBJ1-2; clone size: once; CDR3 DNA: TGCGCCAGCAGCAAGGACAGGGGTGATGGCTACACCTTC; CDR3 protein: CASSKDRGDGYTF